These 20 T cell receptor beta chains share one sample of origin, sequenced in a study of blood T cell repertoires in COVID-19. Assay used: immunoSEQ multiplex PCR; TCRdb lists only in-frame clones, some missing. The repertoire holds 250,000 or so clones, with roughly 84% as singletons. Specimen: peripheral blood. All receptors come from a woman in her 40s who had recovered from COVID-19.

The CDR3 region has the DNA TGTGCCAGCAGCTTTGGGAGCTCCTACAATGAGCAGTTCTTC. Translated, it gives CASSFGSSYNEQFF. The rearrangement uses TRBV5-6 and TRBJ2-1; weak D call: TRBD2 (5 bases). This CDR3 region has 14 residues. Trimming removed 2 bases from V and 0 bases from J, with 6 bases in between. Germline V lookup: CDR1 SGHDT, CDR2 YYEEEE.

V and J are TRBV19 and TRBJ2-1; 14 bases fit TRBD2. Trimming at V came to 9 bases and at J to 5 bases, leaving 6 bases not matched to a gene. Germline lookup yields CDR1 LNHDA and CDR2 SQIVND (reference sequence). The CDR3 has 15 amino acids. CDR3 residues: CASRLAGGIHNEQFF. The CDR3 bases are TGTGCCAGCCGACTAGCGGGGGGGATACACAATGAGCAGTTCTTC.

The chain links TRBV19 to TRBJ2-3, with D perhaps matching TRBD1 (6 bases). The germline CDR1 and CDR2 sequences are LNHDA and SQIVND (reference sequence). The CDR3 runs 15 residues. The V and J ends lost 5 bases and 5 bases respectively, with 17 bases between them. The CDR3 DNA follows: TGTGCCAGTAGTTCCCAGGGGCCCGGAGGAGATACGCAGTATTTT. This codes for CASSSQGPGGDTQYF.

This clone was observed once. The gene calls are TRBV19 and TRBJ1-5; perhaps TRBD1 as D (6 bases). V lost 3 bases and J lost 0, with 12 bases in between. The germline V gene has CDR1 LNHDA and CDR2 SQIVND (reference sequence). The CDR3 runs 16 residues. The CDR3 sequence: CASSIGGPYSNQPQHF. The DNA of the CDR3 is TGTGCCAGTAGTATTGGGGGCCCCTATAGCAATCAGCCCCAGCATTTT. Full variable domain (missing parts from reference TRBV19 and TRBJ1-5): DGGITQSPKYLFRKEGQNVTLSCEQNLNHDAMYWYRQDPGQGLRLIYYSQIVNDFQKGDIAEGYSVSREKKESFPLTVTSAQKNPTAFYLCASSIGGPYSNQPQHFGDGTRLSIL.

The V call is TRBV5-1, the J call TRBJ2-3, with TRBD1 matching over 7 bases. V gave up 9 bases and J gave up 0 bases; unmatched junction bases: 10. The CDR3 has 15 residues. The germline gives CDR1 SGHRS, CDR2 YFSETQ. Here the CDR3 reads CATNPGGFSTDTQYF. DNA of the CDR3: TGCGCCACCAACCCAGGGGGATTTAGCACAGATACGCAGTATTTT. Complete variable domain (other parts from reference TRBV5-1 and TRBJ2-3): KAGVTQTPRYLIKTRGQQVTLSCSPISGHRSVSWYQQTPGQGLQFLFEYFSETQRNKGNFPGRFSGRQFSNSRSEMNVSTLELGDSALYLCATNPGGFSTDTQYFGPGTRLTVL.

V is TRBV2 and J is TRBJ1-2; 10 bases are a match to TRBD1. CDR3 length: 16 residues. V lost 3 bases, J lost 3 bases, and 7 bases stayed unmatched. CDR1 is SNHLY and CDR2 is FYNNEI in the germline V gene. Here the CDR3 reads CASSDATGGEYYGYTF. CDR3 bases: TGTGCCAGCAGTGATGCGACAGGGGGCGAGTACTATGGCTACACCTTC.

In this sample, this clone turned up once. This rearrangement joins TRBV24-1 to TRBJ1-3, with 8 nucleotides matching TRBD1. The CDR3 has 16 amino acids. The germline V gene has CDR1 KGHDR and CDR2 SFDVKD. With V trimmed by 4 bases and J by 0 bases, 4 bases remained unmatched. CDR3 in DNA: TGTGCCACCAGTGACCCCGGGACAGGCTCTGGAAACACCATATATTTT. Translating it yields CATSDPGTGSGNTIYF.

Details on this clone: Other DNA sequences in this sample translate to the same CDR3. This chain connects TRBV28 to TRBJ1-4, with 11 bases lining up with TRBD1. The CDR3 length is 13 residues. V trimming: 10 bases; J trimming: 5 bases; junction bases outside the gene matches: 3. Germline values: CDR1 MDHEN, CDR2 SYDVKM. CDR3 protein: CATGTGGNEKLFF. The CDR3 bases are TGTGCCACCGGGACAGGGGGGAATGAAAAACTGTTTTTT.

This clone showed up just once. This rearrangement joins TRBV2 to TRBJ1-2; 8 bases are a match to TRBD1. V lost 6 bases and J lost 2; bases outside the gene matches: 5. This CDR3 is 14 amino acids long. The germline V gene has CDR1 SNHLY and CDR2 FYNNEI. CDR3 nucleotides: TGTGCCAGCAGAAATCAGGGGGCCAACTATGGCTACACCTTC. This codes for CASRNQGANYGYTF.

The chain employs TRBV18 and TRBJ1-2; 7 nucleotides align to TRBD1. The CDR3 is made up of 16 amino acids. CDR1 and CDR2 (germline): KGHSH, LQKENI. J was trimmed by 2 bases and V by 2 bases; bases with no gene match: 8. CDR3 region: CASSPTGRTGNYGYTF. The CDR3 nucleotides are TGTGCCAGCTCACCAACCGGTCGGACAGGAAACTATGGCTACACCTTC.

This clone was counted only a few times. The chain employs TRBV28 and TRBJ2-7; TRBD1 matches at 7 bases. Unmatched junction bases numbered 20, after V lost 4 bases and J lost 2 bases. Per germline, CDR1 MDHEN and CDR2 SYDVKM. This CDR3 comprises 19 residues. The CDR3 region has the DNA TGTGCCAGCAGTTGGCCCAGTAAAGGGGGCTTTGGTTGGACCTACGAGCAGTACTTC. It is translated as CASSWPSKGGFGWTYEQYF.

This chain connects TRBV28 to TRBJ1-6; 9 bases match TRBD1. The CDR3 spans 16 residues. In germline, CDR1 is MDHEN, CDR2 SYDVKM. Trimming took 5 bases from V and 4 from J; bases not matched to a gene: 6. The CDR3: CASSHRTGDYNSPLHF. The CDR3 nucleotides read TGTGCCAGCAGTCACAGGACAGGGGATTATAATTCACCCCTCCACTTT.

The rearrangement links TRBV2 to TRBJ1-3; the D is unclear. V dropped 10 bases and J dropped 0 bases, with 10 bases sitting between them. CDR1 is SNHLY, CDR2 FYNNEI, per germline. There are 13 residues in the CDR3. The CDR3 sequence: CATSGSSGNTIYF. The CDR3, as DNA: TGTGCCACCTCGGGGAGCTCTGGAAACACCATATATTTT.

V and J are TRBV6-1 and TRBJ2-7; 7 nucleotides line up with TRBD1. The CDR3 runs to 16 residues. Germline CDR1 MNHNS, CDR2 SASEGT. V lost 3 bases, J lost 3 bases, and 11 bases stayed unmatched. This CDR3 reads CASSDGQTGFNYEQYF. In nucleotides, the CDR3 is TGTGCCAGCAGTGACGGCCAGACAGGGTTCAACTACGAGCAGTACTTC.

J is TRBJ2-2 and V is TRBV2; TRBD1 aligns across 10 bases. Looked up from germline, CDR1 is SNHLY and CDR2 is FYNNEI. Unmatched junction bases numbered 3, after V lost 10 bases and J lost 7 bases. The length of the CDR3 is 12 residues. The DNA for the CDR3 is TGTGCCAAGGACAGGGGGGACGGGGAGCTGTTTTTT. Residues: CAKDRGDGELFF.

Details on this clone: The germline gene is not matched at one end of the junction; a read error may be the cause. This chain uses TRBV19 with TRBJ2-1; a possible D gene is TRBD2 (6 bases). This CDR3 contains 14 residues. Germline assignment: CDR1 LNHDA and CDR2 SQIVND (reference sequence). The CDR3 is CASSPRDSNNEQFF. CDR3 nucleotide sequence: TGTGCCAGTAGTCCGAGGGACTCCAACAATGAGCAGTTCTTC.

This chain links TRBV13 with TRBJ2-6; 7 positions match TRBD1. This CDR3 spans 18 amino acids. The J segment lost 0 bases and the V segment lost 5 bases, leaving 10 bases of the junction unmatched. CDR1 and CDR2 from the germline V gene are PRHDT and FYEKMQ (reference sequence). The CDR3 region is CASSPRQGFYSGANVLTF. CDR3 sequence (DNA): TGTGCCAGCAGCCCCCGACAGGGATTCTACTCTGGGGCCAACGTCCTGACTTTC.

The genes are TRBV19 and TRBJ2-3; 8 bases are shared with TRBD1. The CDR3 totals 16 residues. Per the germline V gene, CDR1 is LNHDA and CDR2 is SQIVND (reference sequence). Trimming took 1 base from V and 1 from J; bases not matched to a gene: 4. The CDR3: CASSIGQGARTDTQYF. The CDR3 DNA sequence: TGTGCCAGTAGTATAGGGCAGGGGGCGCGCACAGATACGCAGTATTTT.

This CDR3 is CASRSTSRETEAFF. Written as DNA, the CDR3 is TGTGCCAGCAGGAGTACAAGCCGGGAGACTGAAGCTTTCTTT. J is TRBJ1-1 and V is TRBV2, with D unresolved. The germline V gene encodes CDR1 SNHLY and CDR2 FYNNEI. The CDR3 totals 14 residues. V lost 6 bases and J lost 5, with 16 bases in between.

This clone was seen at least ten times. The chain couples TRBV4-2 to TRBJ2-7, with D perhaps TRBD2 (6 bases). Germline values: CDR1 LGHNA, CDR2 YNFKEQ. CDR3 length: 15 residues. With 0 bases removed from V and 3 bases from J, the gap between germline ends came to 12 bases. The DNA of the CDR3 is TGTGCCAGCAGCCAAGAACGGGCGGGGTTCTACGAGCAGTACTTC. As protein: CASSQERAGFYEQYF.